The 9 T cell receptor beta chains below were found in one sample sequenced in a study of persistence of HIV-infected CD4 T cells (dated by TCRdb to the early 2020s). The treatment or condition label for this specimen denotes: suppressive antiretroviral therapy. Cells were stimulated with lysates of CMV-infected fibroblasts at roughly 10 ug/mL. Memory populations depleted of antigen-responding cells were obtained by sorting nonresponding CD40L-negative CD69-negative CD45RO-high memory CD4+ T cells. Their target antigens are unknown. TCRbeta repertoires were sequenced from genomic DNA with the immunoSEQ hsTCRB assay version 4 in survey mode. Not all clones reach the TCRdb copy of this immuneACCESS table, which keeps in-frame sequences only. Checked studies attribute under half of the gap to unresolved V genes and leave the rest unexplained. This sample lists more than 45,000 clones; more than 70% were detected once. The biggest ten clones account for about 3% of the sample.

The sample was CD4+ T cells sorted from PBMCs after approximately 20-hour stimulation, taken from a patient who received antiretroviral therapy. This sample's cell subset or site label indicates: CD40L-CD69- CD45RO-high memory CD4 T cells not responding to CMV lysate. The receptors originated from an adult man with HIV who was CMV-seropositive.

This clone has just one count. The chain employs TRBV4-1 and TRBJ1-2; possibly TRBD1 for D (6 bases). Trimming took 3 bases from V and 4 from J, leaving 9 bases between them. This CDR3 has 13 residues. Germline CDR1 MGHRA, CDR2 YSYEKL. DNA of the CDR3: TGCGCCAGCAGCCAGTGGGACACCTATGGCTACACCTTC. It is translated as CASSQWDTYGYTF.

This chain joins TRBV25-1 and TRBJ1-1; D is ambiguous. Trimming pared 6 bases from V and 7 bases from J, leaving 9 bases between. This CDR3 spans 11 amino acids. Germline assignment: CDR1 MGHDK and CDR2 SYGVNS. The CDR3 sequence is CASRARFEAFF. The CDR3, as DNA: TGTGCCAGCAGGGCCCGGTTTGAAGCTTTCTTT.

The chain employs TRBV5-4 and TRBJ1-3; D is possibly TRBD1 (6 bases). There are 15 residues in the CDR3. Germline V CDR1 and CDR2: SGHNT, YYREEE (reference sequence). With 4 bases removed from V and 3 bases from J, the gap between germline ends came to 14 bases. For the CDR3, the DNA is TGTGCCAGCAGCCTGGTAGGGGGGAATGGAAACACCATATATTTT. Its protein product is CASSLVGGNGNTIYF.

The chain uses TRBV29-1 and TRBJ1-1; possible D gene TRBD1, 5 bases. This CDR3 has 13 amino acids. Germline CDR1 is SQVTM and CDR2 is ANQGSEA. Trimming removed 2 bases at V and 10 bases at J, with 17 bases between. The CDR3 DNA reads TGCAGCGTTGAAATACAGAGGGGCGATCGAGCTTTCTTT. Protein sequence: CSVEIQRGDRAFF.

By sample fraction, this clone is medium-sized. This specimen includes other DNA sequences encoding the same CDR3. This chain links TRBV2 with TRBJ2-2, with 8 bases matching TRBD1. Germline loops: CDR1 SNHLY, CDR2 FYNNEI. CDR3 size: 15 residues. Unmatched junction bases numbered 3, after V lost 6 bases and J lost 0 bases. Here the CDR3 reads CASRPGQANTGELFF. The CDR3 region has the DNA TGTGCCAGCAGGCCGGGACAGGCGAACACCGGGGAGCTGTTTTTT.

The chain couples TRBV14 to TRBJ1-4, with D possibly matching TRBD1 (6 bases). Trimming took 0 bases from V and 7 from J, leaving 15 bases between them. Germline values: CDR1 SGHDN, CDR2 FVKESK. CDR3 length: 16 residues. CDR3 in amino acids: CASSQDGTGKAEKLFF. The CDR3 DNA follows: TGTGCCAGCAGCCAAGATGGAACAGGGAAGGCTGAAAAACTGTTTTTT.

In DNA form, the CDR3 reads TGTGCCAGCAGCTCGGGACTAGGGGATACGCAGTATTTT. This codes for CASSSGLGDTQYF. The chain employs TRBV7-2 and TRBJ2-3, with 8 bases fitting TRBD2. Germline CDR1 is SGHTA and CDR2 is FQGNSA. With V trimmed by 4 bases and J by 6 bases, 3 bases remained unmatched. This CDR3 has 13 residues.

V is TRBV6-1 and J is TRBJ1-5; perhaps TRBD1 as D (5 bases). Germline V gene sequence: CDR1 MNHNS, CDR2 SASEGT. The ends were cut back, 3 bases at V and 9 bases at J, with 21 bases in the middle. The CDR3 is 16 residues long. The CDR3 reads CASSDGTGRSGRPQHF. The CDR3 coding sequence is TGTGCCAGCAGTGACGGGACGGGCCGATCGGGTCGGCCCCAGCATTTT.

This rearrangement joins TRBV30 to TRBJ2-7; D may be TRBD1 (6 bases). Per the germline V gene, CDR1 is GTSNPN and CDR2 is SVGIG (reference sequence). V was pared by 4 bases and J by 3 bases, with 16 bases between. The CDR3 runs to 14 residues. CDR3 bases: TGTGCCTGGATGTACAGAGGGGGATACTACGAGCAGTACTTC. This encodes CAWMYRGGYYEQYF.